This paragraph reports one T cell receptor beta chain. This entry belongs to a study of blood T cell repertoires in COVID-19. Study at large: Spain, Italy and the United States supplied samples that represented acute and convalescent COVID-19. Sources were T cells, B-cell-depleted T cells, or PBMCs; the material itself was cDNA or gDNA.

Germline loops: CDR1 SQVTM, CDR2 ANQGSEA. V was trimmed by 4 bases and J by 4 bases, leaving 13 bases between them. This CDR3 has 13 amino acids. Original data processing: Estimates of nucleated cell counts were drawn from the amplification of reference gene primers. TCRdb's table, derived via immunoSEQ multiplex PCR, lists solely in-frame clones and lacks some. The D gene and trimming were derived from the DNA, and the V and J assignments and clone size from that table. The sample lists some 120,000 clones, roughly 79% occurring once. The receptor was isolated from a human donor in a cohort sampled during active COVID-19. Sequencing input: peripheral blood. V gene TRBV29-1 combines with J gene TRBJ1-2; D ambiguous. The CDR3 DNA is TGCAGCGTTGGTTCGCGACTTATCTATGGCTACACCTTC. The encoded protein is CSVGSRLIYGYTF.